This T cell receptor beta chain came from a study of T cell responses to AZD1222 COVID-19 vaccine. The overall study: Both about-4-week and about-12-week second-dose recipients were combined. Notes on the study in general: Increases in Spike-specific TCR breadth and depth were seen after two AZD1222 doses.

The method was immunoSEQ multiplex PCR; TCRdb's version includes in-frame clones alone and lacks a portion of them. The table has some 110,000 clones, roughly 90% seen once; the top ten hold 5% to 5.5%. Germline V gene sequence: CDR1 MRHNA, CDR2 SNTAGT. V lost 0 bases, J lost 6 bases, and 6 bases lay in between. The CDR3 loop spans 13 amino acids. Remarks on this clone: Antigen unknown.

The sample was peripheral blood, taken on day 0 of AZD1222 vaccination. The TCR was taken from an adult in good health. This chain uses TRBV6-4 with TRBJ2-1; D unresolved. CDR3 region: CASSDSRLNEQFF. The CDR3 DNA reads as TGTGCCAGCAGTGACTCGCGCCTCAATGAGCAGTTCTTC.